This TCR beta chain derives from a study of Graves' ophthalmopathy and Graves' hyperthyroidism. From germline, CDR1 is LNHDA and CDR2 SQIVND (reference sequence). The germline V and J ends were trimmed by 1 base and 2 bases, with 6 bases remaining between them. This CDR3 has 14 residues. From RNA, the CDR3 regions of TCR beta chains were amplified and sequenced. RT-PCR with HTBI primers came first, then second-round multiplex PCR. MiXCR was run by TCRdb on the multiplex PCR reads, yielding one entry per CDR3 protein. The sample consists of roughly 1.1 million distinct CDR3 sequences, 36% of them appearing once.

Sequencing was carried out using peripheral blood or thyroid tissue (not recorded which). J is TRBJ1-5 and V is TRBV19, with unresolved D. This TCR was sampled from an adult man with Graves' hyperthyroidism. CDR3 sequence: CASSIVYGNQPQHF. CDR3 nucleotide sequence: TGTGCCAGTAGTATAGTTTACGGCAATCAGCCCCAGCATTTT.